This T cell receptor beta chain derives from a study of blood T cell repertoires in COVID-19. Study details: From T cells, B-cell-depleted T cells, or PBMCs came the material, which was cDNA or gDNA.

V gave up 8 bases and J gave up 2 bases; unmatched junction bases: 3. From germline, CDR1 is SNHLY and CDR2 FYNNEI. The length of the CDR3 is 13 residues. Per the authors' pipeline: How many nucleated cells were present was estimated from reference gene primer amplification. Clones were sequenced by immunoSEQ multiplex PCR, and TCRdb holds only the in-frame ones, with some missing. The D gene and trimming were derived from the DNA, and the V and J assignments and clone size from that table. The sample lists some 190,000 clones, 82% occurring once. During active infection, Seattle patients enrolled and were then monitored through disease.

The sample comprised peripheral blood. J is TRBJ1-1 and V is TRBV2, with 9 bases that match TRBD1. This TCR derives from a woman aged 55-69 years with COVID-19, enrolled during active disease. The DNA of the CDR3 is TGTGCCAGCCGGGACAGGGTTAACACTGAAGCTTTCTTT. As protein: CASRDRVNTEAFF.